The 3 T cell receptor beta chains below come from one sample, sequenced in a study of cytomegalovirus exposure and HLA in healthy donors. Sequencing was performed with immunoSEQ multiplex PCR; in TCRdb, only in-frame clones are kept and a portion is missing. There are about 260,000 clones in the sample; about nine tenths occur only once, and around 3.1% lies in the top ten. Material: PBMCs. The receptors derive from a woman under 40 in good health and CMV-seronegative.

This chain joins TRBV5-1 and TRBJ2-7; 7 positions agree with TRBD2. V dropped 4 bases and J dropped 1; count of bases not matched to a gene: 8. CDR1 and CDR2 from the germline V gene are SGHRS and YFSETQ. The CDR3 has 15 residues. The CDR3 DNA sequence: TGCGCCAGCAGCCCCGGTGGGGGAGGGTCCTACGAGCAGTACTTC. It yields the protein CASSPGGGGSYEQYF.

V usage is TRBV6-4 and J usage is TRBJ1-5; unclear D gene. CDR1 and CDR2 from the germline V gene are MRHNA and SNTAGT. V was shortened by 2 bases and J by 4 bases, with 6 bases between the two germline ends. This CDR3 is 13 amino acids long. The DNA for the CDR3 is TGTGCCAGCAGTGACGGCGGAAATCAGCCCCAGCATTTT. Its translation is CASSDGGNQPQHF.

The chain uses TRBV28 and TRBJ2-1; D remains unclear. The germline V and J ends were trimmed by 4 bases and 2 bases, with 6 bases remaining between them. This CDR3 contains 13 residues. Germline values: CDR1 MDHEN, CDR2 SYDVKM. The CDR3 DNA reads as TGTGCCAGCAGTTACGAGCCCTACAATGAGCAGTTCTTC. It codes for CASSYEPYNEQFF.